This TCR beta chain came from a study of CD8 T cells in Susac syndrome. Germline V gives CDR1 MNHEY, CDR2 SMNVEV (reference sequence). The CDR3 sequence is 14 residues long. Trimming removed 0 bases from V and 4 bases from J, with 10 bases in between. After extraction with the RNeasy kit, roughly 0.45 to 1 ug of the RNA was reverse transcribed using random hexamers. TCRdb recomputed calls from the immunoSEQ multiplex PCR reads with MiXCR, one row per CDR3 protein. The sample consists of 150,000 to 190,000 distinct CDR3 sequences, less than 97% of them appearing once. The chain joins TRBV27 to TRBJ2-7; possibly TRBD2 for D (5 bases). The sample consisted of CD8+ T cells from PBMCs. The clonotype was recovered from a human donor with multiple sclerosis. The CDR3 here is CASSLSSGGYEQYV. CDR3 DNA sequence: TGTGCCAGCAGTTTATCGTCCGGAGGTTACGAGCAGTACGTC.